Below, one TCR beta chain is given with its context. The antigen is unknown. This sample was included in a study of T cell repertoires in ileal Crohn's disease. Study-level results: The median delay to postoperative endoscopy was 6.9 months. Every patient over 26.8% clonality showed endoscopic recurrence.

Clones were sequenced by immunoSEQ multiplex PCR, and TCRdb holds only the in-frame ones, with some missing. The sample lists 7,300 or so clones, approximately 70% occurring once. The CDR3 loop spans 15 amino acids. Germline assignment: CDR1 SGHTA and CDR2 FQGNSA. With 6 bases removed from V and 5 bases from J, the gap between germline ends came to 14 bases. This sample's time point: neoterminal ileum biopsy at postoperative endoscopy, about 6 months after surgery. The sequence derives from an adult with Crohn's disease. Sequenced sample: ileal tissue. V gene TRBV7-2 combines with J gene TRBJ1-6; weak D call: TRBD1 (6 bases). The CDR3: CASSLSGHHNSPLHF. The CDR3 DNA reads TGTGCCAGCAGTCTTTCGGGACACCATAATTCACCCCTCCACTTT. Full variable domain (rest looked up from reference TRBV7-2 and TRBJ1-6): GAGVSQSPSNKVTEKGKDVELRCDPISGHTALYWYRQSLGQGLEFLIYFQGNSAPDKSGLPSDRFSAERTGGSVSTLTIQRTQQEDSAVYLCASSLSGHHNSPLHFGNGTRLTVT.